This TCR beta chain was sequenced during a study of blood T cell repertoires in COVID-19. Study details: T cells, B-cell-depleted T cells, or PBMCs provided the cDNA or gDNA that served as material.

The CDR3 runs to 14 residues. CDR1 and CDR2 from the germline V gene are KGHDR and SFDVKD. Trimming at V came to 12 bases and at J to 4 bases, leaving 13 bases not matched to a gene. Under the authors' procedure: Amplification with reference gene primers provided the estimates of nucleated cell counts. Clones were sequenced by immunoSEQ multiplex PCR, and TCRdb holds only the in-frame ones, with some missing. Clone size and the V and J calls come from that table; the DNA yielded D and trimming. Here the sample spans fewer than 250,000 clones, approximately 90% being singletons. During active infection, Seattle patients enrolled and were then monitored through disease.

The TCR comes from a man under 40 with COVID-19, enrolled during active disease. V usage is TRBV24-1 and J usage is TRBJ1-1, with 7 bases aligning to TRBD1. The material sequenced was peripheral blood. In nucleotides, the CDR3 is TGTGCCCGCACAGGGGCCCTCGAGACCACTGAAGCTTTCTTT. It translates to CARTGALETTEAFF.